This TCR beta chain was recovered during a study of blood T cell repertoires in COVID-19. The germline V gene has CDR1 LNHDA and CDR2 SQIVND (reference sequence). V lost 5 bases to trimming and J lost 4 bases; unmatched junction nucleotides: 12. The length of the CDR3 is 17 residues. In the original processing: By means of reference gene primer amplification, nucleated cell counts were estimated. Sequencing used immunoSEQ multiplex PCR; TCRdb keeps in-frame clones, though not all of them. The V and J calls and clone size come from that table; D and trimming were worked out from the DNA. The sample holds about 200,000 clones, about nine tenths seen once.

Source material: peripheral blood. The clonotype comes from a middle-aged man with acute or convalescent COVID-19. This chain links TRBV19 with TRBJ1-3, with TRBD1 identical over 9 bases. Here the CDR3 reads CASSPVDRGAYGNTIYF. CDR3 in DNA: TGTGCCAGTAGTCCCGTGGACAGGGGCGCCTACGGAAACACCATATATTTT.